The sequence of this TCR beta chain was determined in a study of cytomegalovirus exposure and HLA in healthy donors (dated by TCRdb to 2016 to 2017). A note on the overall study: An earlier analysis of 587 of the donors reported 250 to 300 Gb of sequence data and some 120 million unique TCR beta sequences from 150 million to 200 million T cells. An early release covering roughly 600 HLA-typed donors comprised approximately 300 gigabases of sequencing data and approximately 85 million unique TCR sequences. Of the approximately 400 genotyped donors, approximately 80% fell in the genetic ancestry cluster associated with self-reported Caucasian donors. The study was designed to test whether signatures of past pathogen exposure could be identified by cataloging public T cell receptors. Using immunosequencing, the study profiled T cell repertoires from about 610 subjects and related those repertoires to cytomegalovirus serostatus. Along with the approximately 700-subject first cohort, a separate validation cohort of 120 different subjects was used. The study combined high-throughput TCR immunosequencing, statistical association of individual TCRs with disease status, and machine learning to predict cytomegalovirus infection status. A later analysis re-analyzed previously published TCR beta repertoires from roughly 630 donors and added high-resolution HLA genotyping to study TCR occurrence patterns. The later analysis used no new phenotypic data to find candidate immune exposures, relying instead on TCR beta sequences and their occurrence across donors. In an earlier analysis of 550 to 700 of the donors, high-throughput TCR beta sequencing was used to judge whether each TCR beta V gene segment behaved as functional or pseudogenic. Donor age, sex, ethnicity and CMV serostatus were compiled together with the repertoire data. A later genetic analysis took genome-wide SNP genotypes for about 55% of the 666 donors and used that subset as a discovery cohort. Every repertoire in the discovery cohort had been generated on one and the same sequencing platform. HLA typing covered class I and class II loci at four-digit resolution. Typing coverage varied by locus: 629-630 donors for A, B, C, DRB1 and DQB1; approximately 560 for DQA1; around 570 for DPA1; approximately 490 for DPB1. Because of strong linkage in the cohort, four to six DR-DQ haplotypes were treated as single units for association and clustering. Across some 400 genotyped donors of the cohort, an average of about 200,000 unique TCR beta nucleotide sequences per donor were sequenced, and roughly 18% of those sequences were non-productive.

The paper's findings and limits, for the study overall: Because some donors lacked HLA typing at each locus, the association tests relied only on the typed subset. The only immune exposure information available for the cohort was CMV serostatus. The authors suggested that the approach could potentially be generalized to other disease states and immunological phenotypes. Broadly in line with IMGT annotations, most TCR beta V segments showed up in productive rearrangements about 90% or about 30% of the time in an earlier analysis of 587 of the donors. According to a later analysis, most CMV-associated TCR beta chains appeared to be HLA-restricted, and the HLA associations seemed to be driven largely by CMV exposure. The sequencing pipeline was judged likely to have produced a cluster of highly shared sequence variants as a technical artifact. Assigning TCR associations to individual alleles was difficult when HLA alleles, especially DR and DQ, strongly co-occurred. In a later genetic analysis, fewer N-insertions in productive TCRs were reported among donors in an Asian-associated ancestry cluster than the approximately 710-donor mean. A later analysis associated 16,951 TCR beta sequences with specific HLA alleles at a false discovery rate of 0.05. While some public TCRs were present in many individuals, most TCR sequences turned up only very rarely across donors. Seventeen rarely observed V segments, including chromosome 9 orphons, were excluded from the earlier analysis of several hundred of the donors because counts were too low. Sequencing depth was assumed to be roughly uniform across donors in the presence/absence analyses, though that assumption may not hold. The classifier was reported to diagnose cytomegalovirus status with high specificity and sensitivity in both the original cohort and the validation cohort. Several of the top co-occurrence clusters appeared to be linked to parvovirus B19, influenza, CMV and Epstein-Barr virus, according to a later analysis. A further reported finding was that TCR beta sequences accurately predicted the HLA-A and HLA-B alleles for most subjects in the first cohort. The study gave a list of around 170 TCR beta chains associated with cytomegalovirus. Some IMGT-functional V segments, including TRBV6-2 and TRBV6-3, could not be told apart with the 87-base-pair reads, so those segments were excluded. Only TCR beta chains were sequenced in this cohort, and the absence of alpha or paired-chain data limited detectable features. In vitro tests confirmed that three of the cytomegalovirus-associated TCR beta chains recognize cytomegalovirus antigens. According to a later analysis, TCR association rates differed among HLA loci, with DRB1 alleles showing the most associated TCRs and HLA-C alleles showing the fewest. Linkage disequilibrium might explain the correlated functional status among segregating V segments, but an unknown experimental factor could not be ruled out. An association between a missense DCLRE1C variant and V-gene and J-gene trimming of TCR beta chains was found in a later genetic analysis and replicated in an independent cohort. A later analysis found that HLA-associated TCR beta chains were more clonally expanded and had lower generation probabilities than equally common non-associated chains.

Reading the germline V gene gives CDR1 SGHRS and CDR2 YFSETQ. From the cysteine up to the phenylalanine, the CDR3 has a length of 14 residues. Here the CDR3 DNA is all that survives: 42 bases in frame from base 1. V and J lose 4 bases and 7 bases, and a span of 18 bases separates them. The cohort comprised around 690 healthy bone marrow donors. At the time of sampling, all cohort members were nominally healthy, though unrecorded immune exposures were likely present. The donor was CMV seronegative and was included in the group of 352 seronegative cohort members. A peripheral blood sample was provided by each donor, and peripheral blood mononuclear cells were used for TCR beta sequencing. The Qiagen DNeasy Blood Extraction Kit was used to extract genomic DNA from the blood cell samples. Concerning this clone itself: Its antigen remains undetermined. Base quality data are lacking; no much larger clone is found one base away.

Libraries were made using the immunoSEQ multiplex PCR assay. The multiplex PCR relied on a mix of 60 forward primers for TCR Vbeta segments and 13 reverse primers for TCR Jbeta segments. A multiplex PCR assay on genomic DNA amplified the CDR3 region of rearranged TCR beta genes. The Illumina HiSeq System was used to sequence the amplified TCR beta libraries as 87-base-pair reads. In the original analysis: A later analysis counted about 80 million unique TCR beta chains across the 700 or so repertoires, and 10 million to 11 million of these chains were shared by at least two donors. To remove PCR and sequencing errors, raw reads were error-corrected and collapsed into unique sequences using a nearest-neighbor algorithm that merged closely related sequences. CDR3 sequences were aligned to IMGT reference sequences to assign V, D and J gene segments. For a sequence to be retained, a match of at least six nucleotides was required to both a V gene segment and a J gene segment. A rearrangement was called productive if the CDR3 had no stop codons and remained in frame with V and J, and every other rearrangement was called non-productive. Following IMGT convention, CDR3 was defined as the stretch from the second conserved V-encoded cysteine up to the conserved J-encoded phenylalanine. In an earlier analysis of more than 550 of the donors, sequences lacking an unambiguous match to a single V gene segment were excluded. An earlier analysis of 587 of the donors called V segments functional above 56.7% productive rearrangements and segregating when the between-donor standard deviation exceeded 5%. A statistical classification framework was built for diagnosing cytomegalovirus status from the catalog of TCR beta chain sequences. In a later analysis, TCR nucleotide sequences were compared against IMGT/GENE-DB human TR gene sequences so that V and J genes could be assigned. In a later analysis, CDR3 sequences and most-parsimonious VDJ recombination scenarios were assigned using the TCRdist pipeline. In a later analysis, every TCR beta chain was defined by the combination of its CDR3 amino acid sequence and its V-gene family, and reads without a unique V-gene family were dropped. A later analysis removed over 500 highly shared, low-generation-probability nucleotide sequences to deal with suspected cross-contamination and a sequencing artifact. A later analysis calculated a clonal expansion index for each public chain from normalized within-repertoire ranks of inferred template counts. In a later analysis, generation probabilities were computed using a VDJ recombination model fitted to out-of-frame rearrangements, and the results were checked against IGoR. In a later analysis, hypergeometric tests were used to score TCR-TCR, TCR-HLA and TCR-CMV co-occurrence, with a repertoire-size bias correction applied to TCR pairs. A later analysis estimated false discovery rates by permuting HLA or CMV assignments 20 times. In a later analysis, co-occurring TCRs were grouped with DBSCAN, and TCRdist sequence similarity was added when clustering was performed within HLA-allele-positive subsets. For co-occurrence clustering, repertoires with fewer than 30,000 or more than 120,000 public chains were excluded, along with about five repertoires with anomalous nucleotide sharing. In its TCRdb copy, this immuneACCESS table keeps in-frame sequences only and misses some clones. Where compared with another copy, unresolved V genes explain less than half of these, and the others have no known cause. That table furnishes V, J and clone size, whereas the DNA furnished D and trimming. For this sample the table gives around 91,000 clones, of which about 88% were detected only once. Around 2.3% of the sample lies in the top ten.

Sequencing input: PBMCs. This clonotype was obtained from a man aged 18-30 years in good health and CMV-seronegative. The chain is encoded by TRBV5-1 joined to TRBJ2-7, with the D gene not clear enough to name. The DNA is TGCGCCAGCAGCCCCTCGGCAGGTGGGCCGGAGCAGTACTTC. It translates as CASSPSAGGPEQYF.